A single sample is the source of the 27 T cell receptor beta chains below, sequenced in a study of cytomegalovirus exposure and HLA in healthy donors. Researchers ran the PCR with 60 Vbeta and 13 Jbeta primers. The repertoire was sequenced with immunoSEQ multiplex PCR; TCRdb's copy has only in-frame clones and lacks some. Among some 76,000 clones, 78% were seen once, and the ten largest hold around 8.9%. The sequenced material came from PBMCs. The receptors stem from a woman aged 40 to 50 in good health and CMV-seropositive.

This rearrangement joins TRBV27 to TRBJ2-7, with D perhaps TRBD1 (5 bases). The CDR3 is 14 residues long. V was cut by 5 bases and J by 5 bases, with 16 bases left in between. Germline CDR1 MNHEY, CDR2 SMNVEV (reference sequence). CDR3 residues: CASSHTGSYNEQYF. Written as DNA, the CDR3 is TGTGCCAGCAGTCACACAGGCTCCTATAACGAGCAGTACTTC.

This chain links TRBV19 with TRBJ2-3; D might be TRBD1 (6 bases). Germline CDR1 and CDR2: LNHDA and SQIVND (reference sequence). V was pared by 6 bases and J by 4 bases, with 14 bases between. There are 14 residues in the CDR3. The CDR3 DNA reads as TGTGCCAGTAGCGCCATCACAGGGTCAGATACGCAGTATTTT. It specifies CASSAITGSDTQYF.

This chain links TRBV6-6 with TRBJ2-2; 11 bases agree with TRBD1. This CDR3 is 15 amino acids long. CDR1 MNHNY and CDR2 SVGAGI come from the germline V gene (reference sequence). With V trimmed by 1 base and J by 6 bases, 1 base remained unmatched. The DNA for the CDR3 is TGTGCCAGCAGTTACTGGACAGGGGGCTCCGGGGAGCTGTTTTTT. Its translation is CASSYWTGGSGELFF.

The genes are TRBV11-3 and TRBJ2-3, with D perhaps TRBD1 (5 bases). This CDR3 has 15 amino acids. Germline values: CDR1 SGHNT, CDR2 YENEEA. V dropped 0 bases and J dropped 1 base, with 8 bases sitting between them. The CDR3: CASSLEGRGTDTQYF. DNA of the CDR3: TGTGCCAGCAGCTTAGAAGGCAGGGGCACAGATACGCAGTATTTT.

V and J are TRBV5-1 and TRBJ2-7; 9 nucleotides match TRBD2. The V gene's germline CDR1 is SGHRS and CDR2 YFSETQ. V lost 3 bases, J lost 3 bases, and 4 bases stayed unmatched. This CDR3 comprises 14 residues. The chain's CDR3 is CASSSTSGVYEQYF. CDR3 in DNA: TGCGCCAGCAGCTCGACTAGCGGTGTCTACGAGCAGTACTTC.

The V call is TRBV18, the J call TRBJ2-7; 8 positions match TRBD1. Per germline, CDR1 KGHSH and CDR2 LQKENI. CDR3 length equals 15 residues. V shed 4 bases, J shed 3 bases, and the junction held 8 bases outside the gene matches. The DNA for the CDR3 is TGTGCCAGCTCACGGACAGGGTCTAGTCTCTACGAGCAGTACTTC. This encodes CASSRTGSSLYEQYF.

This clone is medium-sized within its sample. The rearrangement joins TRBV9 to TRBJ2-3, with D tentatively TRBD2 (7 bases). With 4 bases removed from V and 4 bases from J, the gap between germline ends came to 13 bases. Germline CDR1 and CDR2: SGDLS and YYNGEE. The CDR3 covers 14 residues. The CDR3 nucleotides read TGTGCCAGCAGCTTATGGGGGGGCCCAGATACGCAGTATTTT. Protein product: CASSLWGGPDTQYF. Full variable domain (remainder filled in from reference TRBV9 and TRBJ2-3): DSGVTQTPKHLITATGQRVTLRCSPRSGDLSVYWYQQSLDQGLQFLIQYYNGEERAKGNILERFSAQQFPDLHSELNLSSLELGDSALYFCASSLWGGPDTQYFGPGTRLTVL.

The chain joins TRBV19 to TRBJ1-3; D may be TRBD1 (5 bases). CDR3 length equals 15 residues. Germline values: CDR1 LNHDA, CDR2 SQIVND (reference sequence). Trimming took off 6 bases at V and 0 bases at J, with 12 bases between the two ends. DNA of the CDR3: TGTGCCAGTAGAGCGGGGACTGACTCTGGAAACACCATATATTTT. This translates into CASRAGTDSGNTIYF. Using reference TRBV19 and TRBJ1-3 for the parts outside the CDR3, the full variable domain is DGGITQSPKYLFRKEGQNVTLSCEQNLNHDAMYWYRQDPGQGLRLIYYSQIVNDFQKGDIAEGYSVSREKKESFPLTVTSAQKNPTAFYLCASRAGTDSGNTIYFGEGSWLTVV.

This clone was seen a single time. V usage is TRBV19 and J usage is TRBJ2-5; TRBD2 aligns across 8 bases. Germline V CDR1 and CDR2: LNHDA, SQIVND (reference sequence). There are 14 residues in the CDR3. Unmatched junction bases numbered 5, after V lost 3 bases and J lost 5 bases. The CDR3: CASSIQRGLETQYF. In nucleotides, the CDR3 is TGTGCCAGTAGTATTCAGCGGGGGCTGGAGACCCAGTACTTC.

The chain combines TRBV28 with TRBJ2-4, with a tentative D call TRBD2 (5 bases). Germline CDR1 is MDHEN and CDR2 is SYDVKM. Trimming removed 5 bases at V and 2 bases at J, with 16 bases between. CDR3 length equals 16 residues. The CDR3 coding sequence is TGTGCCAGCAGTCCCGACCCGGGGAAGACCAAAAACATTCAGTACTTC. The encoded protein is CASSPDPGKTKNIQYF. The full variable domain, in which reference TRBV28 and TRBJ2-4 provide the parts outside the CDR3, is DVKVTQSSRYLVKRTGEKVFLECVQDMDHENMFWYRQDPGLGLRLIYFSYDVKMKEKGDIPEGYSVSREKKERFSLILESASTNQTSMYLCASSPDPGKTKNIQYFGAGTRLSVL.

The gene calls are TRBV30 and TRBJ2-1; TRBD2 agrees at 7 bases. J gave up 5 bases and V 2 bases, and 6 bases lay outside the gene matches. This CDR3 region has 14 residues. Germline values: CDR1 GTSNPN, CDR2 SVGIG (reference sequence). CDR3: CAWSRGLADNEQFF. Written as DNA, the CDR3 is TGTGCCTGGAGTCGTGGTCTAGCGGACAATGAGCAGTTCTTC.

V is TRBV6-6 and J is TRBJ1-5; D perhaps matches TRBD1 (5 bases). Germline V CDR1 and CDR2: MNHNY, SVGAGI (reference sequence). V was clipped by 7 bases and J by 2 bases, with 9 bases between them. The CDR3 consists of 13 residues. In nucleotides, the CDR3 is TGTGCCAGCATTCAACAGGGCAATCAGCCCCAGCATTTT. It translates to CASIQQGNQPQHF.

This rearrangement joins TRBV27 to TRBJ1-1, with 8 bases that match TRBD1. The CDR3 covers 14 residues. V dropped 5 bases and J dropped 0; count of bases not matched to a gene: 2. Looked up from germline, CDR1 is MNHEY and CDR2 is SMNVEV (reference sequence). The CDR3 here is CASSPGGMNTEAFF. The CDR3 nucleotides read TGTGCCAGCAGTCCAGGGGGCATGAACACTGAAGCTTTCTTT.

The chain couples TRBV19 to TRBJ1-6; TRBD1 might be the D (5 bases). V lost 4 bases, J lost 3 bases, and 10 bases lay in between. Germline V CDR1 and CDR2: LNHDA, SQIVND (reference sequence). This CDR3 has 15 residues. The CDR3 loop reads CASSTQGSYNSPLHF. The CDR3 DNA is TGTGCCAGTAGTACCCAGGGCAGCTATAATTCACCCCTCCACTTT.

The chain's CDR3 is CASSNGQSSYNEQFF. The CDR3 DNA reads TGTGCCAGCAGCAACGGACAGAGCTCCTACAATGAGCAGTTCTTC. V gene TRBV7-2 combines with J gene TRBJ2-1; a weak D match, TRBD1 (6 bases). This CDR3 comprises 15 residues. V gave up 5 bases and J gave up 0 bases, with 11 bases separating them. Per germline, CDR1 SGHTA and CDR2 FQGNSA.

This clone has just a few counts. The J gene is TRBJ2-7, the V gene TRBV27; 8 bases line up with TRBD1. CDR3 size: 15 residues. V dropped 0 bases and J dropped 7; count of bases not matched to a gene: 8. Germline-derived CDR1 and CDR2 are MNHEY and SMNVEV (reference sequence). In DNA form, the CDR3 reads TGTGCCAGCAGTTTATCTTGGACAGGGCTGGGGGAGCAGTACTTC. Its translation: CASSLSWTGLGEQYF.

This clone has only one observation. The CDR3: CASRGTVFYEQYF. DNA of the CDR3: TGTGCCAGCAGGGGGACAGTATTCTACGAGCAGTACTTC. The V gene is TRBV28, the J gene TRBJ2-7, with 7 bases that match TRBD1. With 6 bases clipped from V and 3 bases from J, the junction kept 5 bases outside the gene matches. The CDR3 contains 13 residues. Germline loops: CDR1 MDHEN, CDR2 SYDVKM. Full variable domain (remainder filled in from reference TRBV28 and TRBJ2-7): DVKVTQSSRYLVKRTGEKVFLECVQDMDHENMFWYRQDPGLGLRLIYFSYDVKMKEKGDIPEGYSVSREKKERFSLILESASTNQTSMYLCASRGTVFYEQYFGPGTRLTVT.

This sequence joins TRBV30 and TRBJ1-5; a possible D gene is TRBD1 (5 bases). The CDR3 length is 12 residues. Per the germline V gene, CDR1 is GTSNPN and CDR2 is SVGIG (reference sequence). V lost 1 base and J 5 bases, leaving 6 bases between the germline ends. CDR3 region: CAWSGGDQPQHF. CDR3 in DNA: TGTGCCTGGAGTGGGGGGGATCAGCCCCAGCATTTT.

The genes are TRBV2 and TRBJ1-6; the match to TRBD1 covers 7 bases. Germline loops: CDR1 SNHLY, CDR2 FYNNEI. This CDR3 region has 14 residues. This CDR3 reads CAAGGQGGYSPLHF. The CDR3 bases are TGTGCAGCCGGGGGTCAGGGGGGATATTCACCCCTCCACTTT.

The chain carries TRBV19 and TRBJ1-5, with 8 bases aligning to TRBD1. The V gene's germline CDR1 is LNHDA and CDR2 SQIVND (reference sequence). This CDR3 spans 14 amino acids. Trimming cost V 10 bases and J 11 bases; bases outside gene matches: 16. CDR3 coding DNA: TGTGCCACTCAAACGGCAGGGGGCGCAGGGGCCCAGCATTTT. This gives the protein CATQTAGGAGAQHF.

The chain links TRBV4-1 to TRBJ1-2, with D unresolved. The germline CDR1 and CDR2 sequences are MGHRA and YSYEKL. Trimming removed 2 bases at V and 2 bases at J, with 15 bases between. This CDR3 spans 16 amino acids. CDR3 sequence: CASSQNSGELNYGYTF. CDR3 bases: TGCGCCAGCAGCCAAAATTCCGGGGAACTAAACTATGGCTACACCTTC.

This chain joins TRBV19 and TRBJ1-5; 9 positions agree with TRBD1. The germline V gene encodes CDR1 LNHDA and CDR2 SQIVND (reference sequence). J was trimmed by 0 bases and V by 5 bases; bases with no gene match: 11. There are 18 residues in the CDR3. CDR3 coding DNA: TGTGCCAGTAGTGTCCTCCGGGACAGGGCAAATAGCAATCAGCCCCAGCATTTT. This translates into CASSVLRDRANSNQPQHF. The variable domain in full, completed from reference TRBV19 and TRBJ1-5, reads DGGITQSPKYLFRKEGQNVTLSCEQNLNHDAMYWYRQDPGQGLRLIYYSQIVNDFQKGDIAEGYSVSREKKESFPLTVTSAQKNPTAFYLCASSVLRDRANSNQPQHFGDGTRLSIL.

This sequence joins TRBV5-1 and TRBJ2-3, with D unresolved. The germline V gene has CDR1 SGHRS and CDR2 YFSETQ. Trimming took off 6 bases at V and 1 base at J, with 9 bases between the two ends. The CDR3 totals 13 residues. The chain's CDR3 is CASNYPGTDTQYF. CDR3 DNA: TGCGCCAGCAACTACCCGGGCACAGATACGCAGTATTTT.

The V call is TRBV19, the J call TRBJ2-2; tentative D call: TRBD2 (5 bases). V was shortened by 9 bases and J by 9 bases, with 11 bases between the two germline ends. Germline-derived CDR1 and CDR2 are LNHDA and SQIVND (reference sequence). The CDR3 consists of 11 residues. The DNA of the CDR3 is TGTGCCAGCACCGGGATACGGGAGCTGTTTTTT. It codes for CASTGIRELFF.

This chain uses TRBV19 with TRBJ1-3; D is uncertain. The germline V gene encodes CDR1 LNHDA and CDR2 SQIVND (reference sequence). The V gene lost 5 bases and the J gene lost 0 bases, with 11 bases spanning the gap. This CDR3 spans 15 amino acids. In DNA form, the CDR3 reads TGTGCCAGTAGTGCGGAAGGATCCTCTGGAAACACCATATATTTT. Protein sequence: CASSAEGSSGNTIYF.

Regarding this clone: A junction boundary mismatches the germline segment, possibly from a read error. The genes are TRBV6-5 and TRBJ2-7; the match to TRBD1 covers 9 bases. The length of the CDR3 is 13 residues. Germline CDR1 and CDR2: MNHEY and SVGAGI. CDR3 DNA: TGTGCCAGCGGGGCGGGACAGGGTCACGAGCGGTACTTC. It encodes CASGAGQGHERYF.

The genes are TRBV18 and TRBJ2-1, with D unresolved. The CDR3 runs to 11 residues. Germline values: CDR1 KGHSH, CDR2 LQKENI. V was trimmed by 5 bases and J by 9 bases, leaving 8 bases between them. The CDR3 loop reads CASSEPGEQFF. The CDR3 DNA sequence: TGTGCCAGCTCAGAGCCGGGTGAGCAGTTCTTC.